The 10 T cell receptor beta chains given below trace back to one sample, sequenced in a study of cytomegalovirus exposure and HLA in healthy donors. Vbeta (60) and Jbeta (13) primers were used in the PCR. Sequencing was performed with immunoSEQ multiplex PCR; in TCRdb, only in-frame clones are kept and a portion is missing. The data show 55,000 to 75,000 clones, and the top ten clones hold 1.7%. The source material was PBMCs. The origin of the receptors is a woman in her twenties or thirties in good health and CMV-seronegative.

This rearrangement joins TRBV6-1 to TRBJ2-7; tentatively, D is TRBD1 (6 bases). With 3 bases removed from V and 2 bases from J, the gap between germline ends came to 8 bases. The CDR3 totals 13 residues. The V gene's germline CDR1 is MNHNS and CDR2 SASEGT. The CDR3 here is CASSEGQTYEQYF. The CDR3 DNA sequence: TGTGCCAGCAGTGAGGGACAAACCTACGAGCAGTACTTC.

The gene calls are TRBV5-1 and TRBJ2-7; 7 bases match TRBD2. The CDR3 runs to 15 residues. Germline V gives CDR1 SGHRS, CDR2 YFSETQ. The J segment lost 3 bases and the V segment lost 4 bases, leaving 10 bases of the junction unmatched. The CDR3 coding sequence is TGCGCCAGCAGCGGATCAGCGGGGACCTACTACGAGCAGTACTTC. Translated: CASSGSAGTYYEQYF.

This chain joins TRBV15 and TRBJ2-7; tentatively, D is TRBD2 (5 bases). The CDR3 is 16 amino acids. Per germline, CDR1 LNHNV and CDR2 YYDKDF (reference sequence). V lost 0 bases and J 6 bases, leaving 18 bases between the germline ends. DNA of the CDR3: TGTGCCACCAGCAGAGATCAAGGGAGTGGCAGTCGCGAGCAGTACTTC. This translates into CATSRDQGSGSREQYF.

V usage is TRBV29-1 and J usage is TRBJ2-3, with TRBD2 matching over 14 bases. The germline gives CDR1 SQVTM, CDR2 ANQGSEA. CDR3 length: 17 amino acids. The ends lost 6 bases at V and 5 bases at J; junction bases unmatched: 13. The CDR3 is CSVPPGLAGELRDTQYF. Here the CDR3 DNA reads TGCAGCGTCCCACCGGGACTAGCGGGAGAGTTACGAGATACGCAGTATTTT.

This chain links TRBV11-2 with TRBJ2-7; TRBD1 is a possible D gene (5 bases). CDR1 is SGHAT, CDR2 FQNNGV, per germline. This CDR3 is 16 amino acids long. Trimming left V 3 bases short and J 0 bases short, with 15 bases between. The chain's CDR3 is CASSFEAGRYSYEQYF. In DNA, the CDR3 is TGTGCCAGCAGCTTCGAGGCAGGGCGGTACTCCTACGAGCAGTACTTC.

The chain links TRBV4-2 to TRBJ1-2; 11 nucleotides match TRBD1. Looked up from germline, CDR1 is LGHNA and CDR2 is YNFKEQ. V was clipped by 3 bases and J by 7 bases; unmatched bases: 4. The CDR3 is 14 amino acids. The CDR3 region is CASSHGQGAGGYTF. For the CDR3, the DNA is TGTGCCAGCAGCCATGGACAGGGGGCCGGTGGCTACACCTTC.

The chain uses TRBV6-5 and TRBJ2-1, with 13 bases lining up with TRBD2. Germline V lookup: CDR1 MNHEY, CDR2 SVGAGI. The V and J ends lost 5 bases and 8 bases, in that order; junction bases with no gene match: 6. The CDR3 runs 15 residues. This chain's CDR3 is CASSALAGGTHEQFF. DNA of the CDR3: TGTGCCAGCAGTGCACTAGCGGGGGGGACCCATGAGCAGTTCTTC.

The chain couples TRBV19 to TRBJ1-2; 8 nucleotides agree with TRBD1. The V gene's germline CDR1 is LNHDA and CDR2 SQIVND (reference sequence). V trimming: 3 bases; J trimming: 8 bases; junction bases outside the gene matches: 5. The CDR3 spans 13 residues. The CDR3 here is CASSMTGVGGYTF. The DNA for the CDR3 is TGTGCCAGTAGTATGACAGGGGTAGGAGGCTACACCTTC.

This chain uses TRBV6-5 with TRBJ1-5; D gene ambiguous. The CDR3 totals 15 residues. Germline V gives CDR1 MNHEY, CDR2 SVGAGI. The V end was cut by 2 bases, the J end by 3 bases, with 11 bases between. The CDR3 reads CASSYGRAPNQPQHF. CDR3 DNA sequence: TGTGCCAGCAGTTACGGGAGGGCGCCCAATCAGCCCCAGCATTTT.

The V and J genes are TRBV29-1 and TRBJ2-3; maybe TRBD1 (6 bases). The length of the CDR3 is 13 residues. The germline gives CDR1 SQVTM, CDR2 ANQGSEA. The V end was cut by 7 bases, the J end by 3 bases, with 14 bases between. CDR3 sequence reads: CSAVDSRTDTQYF. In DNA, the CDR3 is TGCAGCGCCGTGGACAGTAGAACAGATACGCAGTATTTT.